The 28 T cell receptor beta chains listed next were all sequenced from one sample in a study of blood T cell repertoires in COVID-19. Repertoires were generated with immunoSEQ multiplex PCR, while TCRdb's copy carries only in-frame clones and drops some. Among 150,000 to 200,000 clones listed, 80% to 90% were seen once. Material: peripheral blood. These TCRs come from a man between 18 and 35 years old who had recovered from COVID-19.

The chain couples TRBV11-2 to TRBJ2-4; D remains ambiguous. V was trimmed by 5 bases and J by 0 bases, leaving 11 bases between them. In germline, CDR1 is SGHAT, CDR2 FQNNGV. This CDR3 is built from 15 residues. CDR3 protein: CASSPESLAKNIQYF. The CDR3 DNA follows: TGTGCCAGCAGCCCCGAGAGTCTAGCCAAAAACATTCAGTACTTC.

The rearrangement links TRBV28 to TRBJ2-2; TRBD2 agrees at 8 bases. Germline V CDR1 and CDR2: MDHEN, SYDVKM. The CDR3 runs to 15 residues. V gave up 5 bases and J gave up 2 bases; unmatched junction bases: 4. CDR3 sequence reads: CASSLGRGNTGELFF. As DNA, the CDR3 is TGTGCCAGCAGTCTCGGGAGGGGTAACACCGGGGAGCTGTTTTTT.

V is TRBV19 and J is TRBJ2-1, with TRBD2 matching 13 bases. J gave up 9 bases and V 5 bases, and 4 bases lay outside the gene matches. Germline assignment: CDR1 LNHDA and CDR2 SQIVND (reference sequence). This CDR3 is built from 14 residues. CDR3 nucleotides: TGTGCCAGTAGTGTAGGACTAGCGGGAGTTGAGCAGTTCTTC. It translates to CASSVGLAGVEQFF.

This clone was picked up a small number of times. The J gene is TRBJ1-5, the V gene TRBV7-6; no clear D gene. Looked up from germline, CDR1 is SGHVS and CDR2 is FNYEAQ. The V end lost 0 bases, the J end lost 8 bases, and 8 bases lay between the germline ends. CDR3 length: 13 residues. This chain's CDR3 is CASSLAVTEPQHF. As DNA, the CDR3 is TGTGCCAGCAGCTTAGCGGTAACGGAGCCCCAGCATTTT.

V and J are TRBV3-1 (or the pseudogene TRBV3-2) and TRBJ2-4; 9 bases are shared with TRBD1. The CDR3 spans 13 residues. Trimming removed 6 bases from V and 7 bases from J; junction bases left unmatched: 4. Germline V gene data show CDR1 as LGHDT and CDR2 as YNNKEL (reference sequence). CDR3 coding DNA: TGTGCCAGCAGAGGGGACAGGGCGAACATTCAGTACTTC. Amino acid sequence: CASRGDRANIQYF.

The V and J genes are TRBV11-1 and TRBJ2-7; D not resolved. Per the germline V gene, CDR1 is SGHAT and CDR2 is FQDESV (reference sequence). This CDR3 region has 14 residues. Trimming cost V 9 bases and J 6 bases, with 21 bases left between them. The CDR3 sequence is CASSLEARRREQYF. The CDR3 bases are TGTGCCAGTTCCCTCGAGGCAAGGCGGCGCGAGCAGTACTTC.

This sequence joins TRBV5-1 and TRBJ2-7; D perhaps matches TRBD2 (5 bases). Trimming pared 1 base from V and 2 bases from J, leaving 10 bases between. Germline-derived CDR1 and CDR2 are SGHRS and YFSETQ. This CDR3 is built from 14 residues. CDR3 protein: CASSLRDYAYEQYF. In nucleotides, the CDR3 is TGCGCCAGCAGCTTGAGAGACTACGCCTACGAGCAGTACTTC.

J is TRBJ2-3 and V is TRBV30, with TRBD2 identical over 7 bases. CDR3 size: 15 residues. Germline V gives CDR1 GTSNPN, CDR2 SVGIG (reference sequence). Trimming took 3 bases from V and 4 from J; bases not matched to a gene: 10. The CDR3: CAWRVGRGVSDTQYF. CDR3 DNA: TGTGCCTGGAGGGTAGGACGGGGGGTATCAGATACGCAGTATTTT.

V is TRBV10-3 and J is TRBJ2-3; TRBD2 matches 7 bases. The CDR3 has 12 amino acids. V was pared by 10 bases and J by 5 bases, with 6 bases of the junction left unmatched. Germline lookup yields CDR1 ENHRY and CDR2 SYGVKD. CDR3 DNA: TGTGCCACCTCGTCGGGGGGAGATACGCAGTATTTT. It encodes CATSSGGDTQYF.

This rearrangement joins TRBV6-6 to TRBJ2-2, with D possibly being TRBD2 (6 bases). The CDR3 runs 15 residues. Deletions cut 6 bases from V and 2 bases from J, with 13 bases between. Germline V gene sequence: CDR1 MNHNY, CDR2 SVGAGI (reference sequence). As DNA, the CDR3 is TGTGCCAGCAGCCGGGACTCGGGAAACACCGGGGAGCTGTTTTTT. This encodes CASSRDSGNTGELFF.

J is TRBJ2-1 and V is TRBV28; TRBD2 matches 11 bases. With V trimmed by 8 bases and J by 6 bases, 9 bases remained unmatched. The CDR3 totals 15 residues. The V gene's germline CDR1 is MDHEN and CDR2 SYDVKM. The CDR3 bases are TGTGCCAGCCGAGACGGGACTAGCGGAACCAATGAGCAGTTCTTC. Translation: CASRDGTSGTNEQFF.

This clone turned up a few times. Within the sample, other DNA sequences also encode this same CDR3. V gene TRBV12-3 or TRBV12-4 combines with J gene TRBJ2-5; no firm D call. This CDR3 contains 11 residues. V lost 4 bases, J lost 5 bases, and 5 bases lay in between. CDR3 DNA: TGTGCCAGCAGTTCCGGGGAGACCCAGTACTTC. Its protein is CASSSGETQYF.

The rearrangement links TRBV29-1 to TRBJ2-3, with TRBD2 as a possible D gene (6 bases). The CDR3 extends over 14 amino acids. The ends were cut back, 7 bases at V and 6 bases at J, with 20 bases in the middle. In germline, CDR1 is SQVTM, CDR2 ANQGSEA. The CDR3 loop is CSAVRLAPGDTQYF. The CDR3 coding sequence is TGCAGCGCTGTTCGGCTAGCGCCGGGGGATACGCAGTATTTT.

This CDR3 reads CASSPGLGYDEQYF. The CDR3 DNA reads TGTGCCAGCAGCCCAGGGTTAGGGTACGACGAGCAGTACTTC. The rearrangement links TRBV11-2 to TRBJ2-7; maybe TRBD1 (5 bases). The CDR3 covers 14 residues. The germline V and J ends were trimmed by 5 bases and 5 bases, with 16 bases remaining between them. Germline V lookup: CDR1 SGHAT, CDR2 FQNNGV.

The chain combines TRBV5-4 with TRBJ2-7, with TRBD1 as a possible D gene (5 bases). The CDR3 totals 14 residues. Germline lookup yields CDR1 SGHNT and CDR2 YYREEE (reference sequence). V lost 4 bases, J lost 1 base, and 12 bases lay in between. Written as DNA, the CDR3 is TGTGCCAGCAGCCCCCAAACAGGTTCCTACGAGCAGTACTTC. Protein: CASSPQTGSYEQYF. Combining the CDR3 with reference TRBV5-4 and TRBJ2-7 gives the whole variable domain ETGVTQSPTHLIKTRGQQVTLRCSSQSGHNTVSWYQQALGQGPQFIFQYYREEENGRGNFPPRFSGLQFPNYSSELNVNALELDDSALYLCASSPQTGSYEQYFGPGTRLTVT.

The chain uses TRBV30 and TRBJ2-2; 9 bases are shared with TRBD2. From germline, CDR1 is GTSNPN and CDR2 SVGIG (reference sequence). J lost 4 bases, V lost 5 bases, and 8 bases had no gene match. The CDR3 extends over 15 amino acids. The CDR3 is CAWAAGGRFTGELFF. The CDR3 DNA reads as TGTGCCTGGGCGGCGGGGGGGAGATTCACCGGGGAGCTGTTTTTT.

The chain couples TRBV30 to TRBJ1-6, with D possibly matching TRBD1 (6 bases). The CDR3 loop spans 16 amino acids. Germline loops: CDR1 GTSNPN, CDR2 SVGIG (reference sequence). The ends were cut back, 5 bases at V and 0 bases at J, with 14 bases in the middle. CDR3 sequence (DNA): TGTGCCTGGGACGGGGGCGGGAGCTCCTATAATTCACCCCTCCACTTT. This codes for CAWDGGGSSYNSPLHF.

V gene TRBV5-4 combines with J gene TRBJ2-1; 16 nucleotides align to TRBD2. V dropped 4 bases and J dropped 4; count of bases not matched to a gene: 5. The CDR3 runs 17 residues. CDR1 and CDR2 (germline): SGHNT, YYREEE (reference sequence). The CDR3 loop reads CASSGGTSGRGYNEQFF. In DNA form, the CDR3 reads TGTGCCAGCAGCGGGGGGACTAGCGGGAGGGGATACAATGAGCAGTTCTTC.

The chain has TRBV10-3 and TRBJ1-6; no clear D. CDR1 ENHRY and CDR2 SYGVKD come from the germline V gene. The CDR3 is made up of 14 amino acids. Trimming took off 9 bases at V and 6 bases at J, with 15 bases between the two ends. DNA for the CDR3: TGTGCCATAAGCCCCACAGACCTTAATTCACCCCTCCACTTT. Translation gives CAISPTDLNSPLHF.

V and J are TRBV3-1 (or the pseudogene TRBV3-2) and TRBJ1-6; 8 nucleotides line up with TRBD1. The CDR3 loop spans 16 amino acids. The ends lost 5 bases at V and 7 bases at J; junction bases unmatched: 10. Germline V gene data show CDR1 as LGHDT and CDR2 as YNNKEL (reference sequence). CDR3 protein: CASSTRGTGGNSPLHF. For the CDR3, the DNA is TGTGCCAGCAGCACCCGCGGGACAGGAGGAAATTCACCCCTCCACTTT.

The J gene is TRBJ1-4, the V gene TRBV10-3; 8 bases line up with TRBD1. Unmatched junction bases numbered 4, after V lost 5 bases and J lost 8 bases. CDR1 and CDR2 from the germline V gene are ENHRY and SYGVKD. This CDR3 has 13 residues. The CDR3 sequence is CAISIQGEEKLFF. The CDR3 bases are TGTGCCATCAGTATACAGGGGGAAGAAAAACTGTTTTTT.

J is TRBJ1-3 and V is TRBV9; D not resolved. V lost 3 bases, J lost 0 bases, and 22 bases lay in between. The CDR3 totals 19 residues. Looked up from germline, CDR1 is SGDLS and CDR2 is YYNGEE. The CDR3 region has the DNA TGTGCCAGCAGCGCTAATAGCCCTGGAACCGTCAGCTCTGGAAACACCATATATTTT. Amino acids: CASSANSPGTVSSGNTIYF.

CDR3 nucleotide sequence: TGTGCCAGCAGCCAAACCACACTAAACTATGGCTACACCTTC. This translates into CASSQTTLNYGYTF. This chain joins TRBV16 and TRBJ1-2; D is unclear. The CDR3 spans 14 residues. Trimming took 2 bases from V and 2 from J, leaving 9 bases between them. Germline V gene lookup returns CDR1 KGHSY and CDR2 FQNENV.

This chain connects TRBV9 to TRBJ2-5; no reliable D call. Trimming shortened V by 0 bases and J by 5 bases, and 8 bases separated the two germline ends. CDR1 is SGDLS, CDR2 YYNGEE, per germline. This CDR3 is 13 amino acids long. The CDR3 DNA follows: TGTGCCAGCAGCGTAGATTCCCGGGAGACCCAGTACTTC. Its protein product is CASSVDSRETQYF.

The J gene is TRBJ2-7, the V gene TRBV7-2; D perhaps matches TRBD2 (6 bases). V lost 3 bases and J lost 2, with 14 bases in between. This CDR3 spans 15 amino acids. Germline V CDR1 and CDR2: SGHTA, FQGNSA. The CDR3 sequence: CASSFLWSGPYEQYF. CDR3 nucleotide sequence: TGTGCCAGCAGCTTCCTCTGGAGCGGGCCCTACGAGCAGTACTTC.

This clone has more than one count but fewer than ten. The chain recombines TRBV20-1 with TRBJ2-1; the match to TRBD2 covers 8 bases. The J segment lost 9 bases and the V segment lost 6 bases, leaving 16 bases of the junction unmatched. The V gene's germline CDR1 is DFQATT and CDR2 SNEGSKA (reference sequence). There are 15 residues in the CDR3. In DNA form, the CDR3 reads TGCAGTGCCAGTAAAGCGGGAGTTGATCACGGTGAGCAGTTCTTC. Protein: CSASKAGVDHGEQFF.

The J gene is TRBJ2-7, the V gene TRBV9, with TRBD2 matching over 10 bases. With 0 bases clipped from V and 4 bases from J, the junction kept 13 bases outside the gene matches. Germline CDR1 SGDLS, CDR2 YYNGEE. The CDR3 loop spans 18 amino acids. CDR3 sequence: CASSVGPSGSNVWYEQYF. DNA for the CDR3: TGTGCCAGCAGCGTAGGCCCTAGCGGGAGTAACGTATGGTACGAGCAGTACTTC.

In this sample, this clone turned up once. The chain recombines TRBV18 with TRBJ2-2, with 7 bases aligning to TRBD2. The CDR3 runs 19 residues. CDR1 and CDR2 from the germline V gene are KGHSH and LQKENI. After removal of 6 bases from V and 4 bases from J, the junction contained 20 bases not matched to a gene. This chain's CDR3 is CASSPYRDLRERSTGELFF. The CDR3, as DNA: TGTGCCAGCTCCCCGTACCGGGATTTGCGGGAGAGATCCACCGGGGAGCTGTTTTTT.